The 13 T cell receptor beta chains below all came from one sample that was sequenced in a study of blood T cells in healthy people across ages. Then a second PCR, running roughly 6 to 12 cycles, was carried out with a sample-barcoded 5' primer and a J-beta primer mix. TCRdb re-called the 5' RACE reads through MiXCR, storing one row per CDR3 protein. The repertoire holds 650,000 to 1,000,000 distinct CDR3 sequences, with 35% to 40% as singletons. Specimen: blood. These receptors came from a man aged 18 to 30 in good health.

This clonotype was detected a few times. CDR3 coding DNA: TGTGCCAGCAGTGCCAAGGCATACAATGAGCAGTTCTTC. Residues: CASSAKAYNEQFF. The chain uses TRBV27 and TRBJ2-1; D unclear. The germline V gene encodes CDR1 MNHEY and CDR2 SMNVEV (reference sequence). The CDR3 consists of 13 residues. The V gene lost 5 bases and the J gene lost 4 bases, with 9 bases spanning the gap.

The chain employs TRBV5-1 and TRBJ1-2; no firm D call. CDR1 SGHRS and CDR2 YFSETQ come from the germline V gene. The CDR3 is made up of 15 amino acids. Trimming left V 4 bases short and J 4 bases short, with 17 bases between. The CDR3 nucleotides are TGCGCCAGCAGCCCAAAGGTCGGCAGCATCTATGGCTACACCTTC. It translates to CASSPKVGSIYGYTF.

This CDR3 reads CASGLVAGGPHEQFF. As DNA, the CDR3 is TGTGCTAGTGGTTTGGTTGCGGGGGGGCCCCATGAGCAGTTCTTC. The chain combines TRBV12-5 with TRBJ2-1, with 9 positions matching TRBD2. Per germline, CDR1 LGHNT and CDR2 FRNRAP. The CDR3 length is 15 residues. The ends lost 0 bases at V and 8 bases at J; junction bases unmatched: 5.

This clonotype was counted at least ten times. This chain connects TRBV7-2 to TRBJ2-5, with 7 bases aligning to TRBD2. The CDR3 has 16 residues. Unmatched junction bases numbered 11, after V lost 5 bases and J lost 2 bases. Per germline, CDR1 SGHTA and CDR2 FQGNSA. This chain's CDR3 is CASSKSLAAMQETQYF. CDR3 nucleotide sequence: TGTGCCAGCAGCAAATCCCTAGCGGCGATGCAAGAGACCCAGTACTTC.

This clonotype was observed many times. V gene TRBV29-1 combines with J gene TRBJ2-3; D remains unclear. The CDR3 is 13 amino acids. Per germline, CDR1 SQVTM and CDR2 ANQGSEA. Trimming removed 1 base at V and 2 bases at J, with 7 bases between. Here the CDR3 reads CSVEGAYTDTQYF. The CDR3 bases are TGCAGCGTTGAAGGGGCCTACACAGATACGCAGTATTTT.

V gene TRBV27 combines with J gene TRBJ1-2; 7 positions match TRBD1. CDR1 MNHEY and CDR2 SMNVEV come from the germline V gene (reference sequence). This CDR3 has 11 residues. After removal of 8 bases from V and 4 bases from J, the junction contained 1 base not matched to a gene. As DNA, the CDR3 is TGTGCCAGCCAGGGGGGCTATGGCTACACCTTC. This encodes CASQGGYGYTF.

The CDR3 region is CASRPDFRPVGGYTF. The CDR3 bases are TGTGCCAGCAGACCCGACTTCAGACCGGTAGGCGGCTACACCTTC. J is TRBJ1-2 and V is TRBV11-2; no reliable D call. V was cut by 6 bases and J by 8 bases, with 22 bases left in between. The germline V gene has CDR1 SGHAT and CDR2 FQNNGV. The CDR3 contains 15 residues.

This clonotype was detected many times. The J gene is TRBJ1-2, the V gene TRBV20-1; 9 bases fit TRBD1. Germline CDR1 DFQATT, CDR2 SNEGSKA (reference sequence). J gave up 7 bases and V 3 bases, and 6 bases lay outside the gene matches. This CDR3 has 13 amino acids. CDR3 in amino acids: CSASLGQGSGYTF. The CDR3 region has the DNA TGCAGTGCTAGTTTGGGACAGGGAAGTGGCTACACCTTC.

In the case of this clonotype: At one end the junction does not follow the germline gene, possibly because of a read error. This chain uses TRBV2 with TRBJ2-5; possible D gene TRBD2, 5 bases. Germline CDR1 is SNHLY and CDR2 is FYNNEI. The CDR3 is 12 amino acids. In DNA, the CDR3 is TGTGCCAGCAGGGGCTCACGTAATGAGCGGTTCTTC. Its translation is CASRGSRNERFF.

This clonotype was observed a handful of times. The DNA for the CDR3 is TGTGCCAGCAGCCAAGTTGGCGGCGAGAATTCACCCCTCCACTTT. Residues: CASSQVGGENSPLHF. The rearrangement uses TRBV4-2 and TRBJ1-6; the D is unclear. Germline CDR1 reads LGHNA; CDR2 reads YNFKEQ. The ends were cut back, 1 base at V and 7 bases at J, with 11 bases in the middle. The CDR3 consists of 15 residues.

The V call is TRBV10-2, the J call TRBJ2-7; D is undetermined. The CDR3 consists of 14 residues. Germline values: CDR1 WSHSY, CDR2 SAAADI. The V gene lost 2 bases and the J gene lost 0 bases, with 8 bases spanning the gap. The CDR3 sequence: CASSENTFSYEQYF. The CDR3 bases are TGCGCCAGCAGTGAGAACACCTTCTCCTACGAGCAGTACTTC.

V gene TRBV12-3 or TRBV12-4 combines with J gene TRBJ2-7; TRBD1 agrees at 9 bases. Trimming removed 3 bases from V and 6 bases from J; junction bases left unmatched: 9. The CDR3 totals 15 residues. The CDR3 sequence is CASSLLGTGLREQYF. CDR3 nucleotides: TGTGCCAGCAGTTTGTTAGGGACAGGGCTCCGCGAGCAGTACTTC.

This clonotype was seen a handful of times. CDR3 residues: CAISESGLGYGYTF. The CDR3 DNA sequence: TGTGCCATCAGTGAGTCAGGGCTTGGCTATGGCTACACCTTC. The V and J genes are TRBV10-3 and TRBJ1-2; D is unresolved. CDR1 ENHRY and CDR2 SYGVKD come from the germline V gene. This CDR3 is 14 amino acids long. With 0 bases removed from V and 4 bases from J, the gap between germline ends came to 9 bases.